One sample yielded the 2 T cell receptor beta chains listed below, sequenced in a study of vaccination effects on CD4 cells after COVID-19. Isolating CD4+ T cells followed around nine days of culture. No antigen has been assigned to these receptors. Generated by immunoSEQ multiplex PCR, the TCRdb table keeps only in-frame clones and is missing some. The sample carries around 56,000 clones, roughly 80% recorded once. The source was CD4+ T cells from PBMCs cultured without peptide, collected before COVID-19 vaccination. These TCRs come from a human donor who received a COVID-19 vaccine.

The rearrangement uses TRBV6-5 and TRBJ1-2, with D unclear. V was trimmed by 3 bases and J by 8 bases, leaving 22 bases between them. CDR3 length equals 16 residues. Germline V gene lookup returns CDR1 MNHEY and CDR2 SVGAGI. In DNA, the CDR3 is TGTGCCAGCAGTTATTTTAAGTCCGGGCCAGCGGGAGGCTACACCTTC. Its protein product is CASSYFKSGPAGGYTF.

The chain uses TRBV30 and TRBJ2-3; 8 bases are shared with TRBD1. With V trimmed by 8 bases and J by 4 bases, 8 bases remained unmatched. The CDR3 is made up of 13 amino acids. Germline values: CDR1 GTSNPN, CDR2 SVGIG (reference sequence). The CDR3 DNA reads as TGTGCCATACACGAACAGGGGGCAGATACGCAGTATTTT. This sequence encodes CAIHEQGADTQYF.